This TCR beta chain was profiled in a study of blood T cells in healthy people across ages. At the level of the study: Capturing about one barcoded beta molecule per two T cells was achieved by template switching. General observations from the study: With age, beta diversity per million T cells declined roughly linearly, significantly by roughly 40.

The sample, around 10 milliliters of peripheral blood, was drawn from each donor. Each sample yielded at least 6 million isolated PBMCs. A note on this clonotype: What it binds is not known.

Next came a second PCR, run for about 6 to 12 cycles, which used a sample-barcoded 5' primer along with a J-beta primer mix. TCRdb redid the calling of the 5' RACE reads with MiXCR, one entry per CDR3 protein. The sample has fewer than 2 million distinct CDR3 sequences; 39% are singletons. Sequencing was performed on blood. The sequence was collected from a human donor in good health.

This CDR3 is CASSLFSGPYEQYF. CDR3 nucleotide sequence: TGTGCCAGCAGCTTATTCAGCGGACCCTACGAGCAGTACTTC. The chain employs TRBV7-9 and TRBJ2-7, with a tentative D call TRBD2 (5 bases). V gave up 2 bases and J gave up 2 bases, with 10 bases separating them. Germline CDR1 reads SEHNR; CDR2 reads FQNEAQ (reference sequence). This CDR3 has 14 amino acids.